The rows below give T cell receptor beta chains drawn from one sample of a study of blood T cell repertoires in COVID-19. TCRdb's table, derived via immunoSEQ multiplex PCR, lists solely in-frame clones and lacks some. The sample lists 70,000 to 95,000 clones, 88% occurring once. Sequenced material: peripheral blood. The receptors originated from a woman older than 75 with acute or convalescent COVID-19. Both conserved end residues are part of each CDR3. A D gene is named only where the DNA matches it firmly. Size is omitted from some rows. Given values are once, few, many or a class for expanded clones.

clone size: NA
D gene: TRBD1
J gene: TRBJ2-7
V gene: TRBV7-8
CDR3 DNA: TGTGCCAGCAGCCAGCCGGGACAGGGGGCGGGGGAGCAGTACTTC
CDR3 protein: CASSQPGQGAGEQYF

clone size: NA
D gene: NA
J gene: TRBJ1-5
V gene: TRBV19
CDR3 DNA: TGTGCCAGTAGTATGGTCAGGGTTTATAGCAATCAGCCCCAGCATTTT
CDR3 protein: CASSMVRVYSNQPQHF

clone size: NA
D gene: NA
J gene: TRBJ1-2
V gene: TRBV19
CDR3 DNA: TGTGCCAGTAGTATTAAGGCAGGGGTATGGTATGGCTACACCTTC
CDR3 protein: CASSIKAGVWYGYTF

clone size: NA
D gene: NA
J gene: TRBJ1-1
V gene: TRBV29-1
CDR3 DNA: TGCAGCTCCGGGGCGGCAGGAGCATGGGGGGGTGAAGCTTTCTTT
CDR3 protein: CSSGAAGAWGGEAFF

clone size: NA
D gene: NA
J gene: TRBJ2-3
V gene: TRBV24-1
CDR3 DNA: TGTGCCACCAGTGATTCCGATGGGGCCACAGATACGCAGTATTTT
CDR3 protein: CATSDSDGATDTQYF

clone size: NA
D gene: TRBD1
J gene: TRBJ1-5
V gene: TRBV9
CDR3 DNA: TGTGCCAGCAGCCGCGCCGGACAGGCCGATCAGCCCCAGCATTTT
CDR3 protein: CASSRAGQADQPQHF

clone size: NA
D gene: NA
J gene: TRBJ2-2
V gene: TRBV11-3
CDR3 DNA: TGTGCCAGCAGCTCCGTCGCGACCGGGGAGCTGTTTTTT
CDR3 protein: CASSSVATGELFF

clone size: NA
D gene: NA
J gene: TRBJ2-1
V gene: TRBV5-1
CDR3 DNA: TGCGCCACCAAAGCTGGAGGCTCCTACAATGAGCAGTTCTTC
CDR3 protein: CATKAGGSYNEQFF

clone size: NA
D gene: NA
J gene: TRBJ1-1
V gene: TRBV7-3
CDR3 DNA: TGTGCCAGCAGCCCAGAGTCGCGTCGGGACACTGAAGCTTTCTTT
CDR3 protein: CASSPESRRDTEAFF

clone size: once
D gene: TRBD2
J gene: TRBJ2-7
V gene: TRBV3-1/TRBV3-2
CDR3 DNA: TGTGCCAGCAGCCAAGCCCATCAGCGGACTAGCGGGTTCTCCTACGAGCAGTACTTC
CDR3 protein: CASSQAHQRTSGFSYEQYF

clone size: NA
D gene: TRBD2
J gene: TRBJ2-2
V gene: TRBV5-1
CDR3 DNA: TGCGCCAGCACCTCCGGGACTAGCGGCGGGGAGCTGTTTTTT
CDR3 protein: CASTSGTSGGELFF

clone size: NA
D gene: TRBD2
J gene: TRBJ2-7
V gene: TRBV18
CDR3 DNA: TGTGCCAGCTCACCCGGACTAGCGGGAGGAAACGAGCAGTACTTC
CDR3 protein: CASSPGLAGGNEQYF

clone size: NA
D gene: TRBD1
J gene: TRBJ1-5
V gene: TRBV9
CDR3 DNA: TGTGCCAGCAGCTTTACAGGGGGGGGCCAGCCCCAGCATTTT
CDR3 protein: CASSFTGGGQPQHF

clone size: NA
D gene: NA
J gene: TRBJ1-5
V gene: TRBV7-2
CDR3 DNA: TGTGCCAGCAGCTTAGGAGGCCAGCCCCAGCATTTT
CDR3 protein: CASSLGGQPQHF

clone size: NA
D gene: TRBD1
J gene: TRBJ1-2
V gene: TRBV7-3
CDR3 DNA: TGTGCCAGCAGCTTGGACAGGGACTATGGCTACACCTTC
CDR3 protein: CASSLDRDYGYTF

clone size: NA
D gene: NA
J gene: TRBJ1-4
V gene: TRBV6-5
CDR3 DNA: TGTGCCAGCAGTTACGGCGGCAGGGGCGAAAAACTGTTTTTT
CDR3 protein: CASSYGGRGEKLFF

clone size: NA
D gene: TRBD2
J gene: TRBJ2-1
V gene: TRBV5-1
CDR3 DNA: TGCGCCAGCAGCTATGGTGCCCCGACTAGCGGGGGGACCTACAATGAGCAGTTCTTC
CDR3 protein: CASSYGAPTSGGTYNEQFF

clone size: NA
D gene: NA
J gene: TRBJ2-1
V gene: TRBV29-1
CDR3 DNA: TGCAGCGGTCACCAGGGGATTGGCAATGAGCAGTTCTTC
CDR3 protein: CSGHQGIGNEQFF

clone size: NA
D gene: TRBD1
J gene: TRBJ2-1
V gene: TRBV5-6
CDR3 DNA: TGTGCCAGCAGCCCCCTGGGGCAGGGGGCTCGAAATGAGCAGTTCTTC
CDR3 protein: CASSPLGQGARNEQFF

clone size: NA
D gene: TRBD1
J gene: TRBJ2-1
V gene: TRBV5-1
CDR3 DNA: TGCGCCAGCAGCTTGACAGGGGAATCGTTCTATGAGCAGTTCTTC
CDR3 protein: CASSLTGESFYEQFF

clone size: NA
D gene: TRBD1
J gene: TRBJ1-6
V gene: TRBV2
CDR3 DNA: TGTGCCAGCAGTTCCTCGACAGGGAACAATTCACCCCTCCACTTT
CDR3 protein: CASSSSTGNNSPLHF

clone size: NA
D gene: TRBD2
J gene: TRBJ2-2
V gene: TRBV30
CDR3 DNA: TGTGCCTGGAGCGACCGGACTAGGCGGTCCGGGGAGCTGTTTTTT
CDR3 protein: CAWSDRTRRSGELFF

clone size: NA
D gene: TRBD2
J gene: TRBJ2-3
V gene: TRBV7-9
CDR3 DNA: TGTGCCAGCAGCTTCGGGGGGACAGATACGCAGTATTTT
CDR3 protein: CASSFGGTDTQYF

clone size: NA
D gene: NA
J gene: TRBJ2-5
V gene: TRBV10-1
CDR3 DNA: TGCGCCAGCAGTGGTAGGGGTCAAGAGACCCAGTACTTC
CDR3 protein: CASSGRGQETQYF

clone size: NA
D gene: TRBD2
J gene: TRBJ2-2
V gene: TRBV3-1/TRBV3-2
CDR3 DNA: TGTGCCAGCAGCCAACTAGCGGGAGGCTCCGGGGAGCTGTTTTTT
CDR3 protein: CASSQLAGGSGELFF

clone size: NA
D gene: NA
J gene: TRBJ2-6
V gene: TRBV10-3
CDR3 DNA: TGTGCCATCAGTGCTCGGACAGACGAGGGATCTGGGGCCAACGTCCTGACTTTC
CDR3 protein: CAISARTDEGSGANVLTF

clone size: NA
D gene: NA
J gene: TRBJ2-4
V gene: TRBV18
CDR3 DNA: TGTGCCAGCTCACCACCTGAGCAGGGGAAGGCCAAAAACATTCAGTACTTC
CDR3 protein: CASSPPEQGKAKNIQYF

clone size: NA
D gene: NA
J gene: TRBJ1-4
V gene: TRBV6-1
CDR3 DNA: TGTGCCAGCAGTGAAGCGAGGAGGGCCAGAGGTGAAAAACTGTTTTTT
CDR3 protein: CASSEARRARGEKLFF

clone size: NA
D gene: NA
J gene: TRBJ1-4
V gene: TRBV6-5
CDR3 DNA: TGTGCCAGCAGAGCCGCCACCGCTAATGAAAAACTGTTTTTT
CDR3 protein: CASRAATANEKLFF

clone size: NA
D gene: TRBD1
J gene: TRBJ1-2
V gene: TRBV6-5
CDR3 DNA: TGTGCCAGCAGTCCCGACAGGGACCTCTATGGCTACACCTTC
CDR3 protein: CASSPDRDLYGYTF

clone size: NA
D gene: TRBD1
J gene: TRBJ1-2
V gene: TRBV5-4
CDR3 DNA: TGTGCCAGCAGCTCCTCACTACAGGGGAACTATGGCTACACCTTC
CDR3 protein: CASSSSLQGNYGYTF

clone size: NA
D gene: TRBD1
J gene: TRBJ2-7
V gene: TRBV3-1/TRBV3-2
CDR3 DNA: TGTGCCAGCAGCCAGGGACAGGGGTCGTACGAGCAGTACTTC
CDR3 protein: CASSQGQGSYEQYF

clone size: NA
D gene: NA
J gene: TRBJ2-7
V gene: TRBV5-1
CDR3 DNA: TGCGCCAGCAGCTTCAGGGGACGGTCCTACGAGCAGTACTTC
CDR3 protein: CASSFRGRSYEQYF

clone size: NA
D gene: TRBD1
J gene: TRBJ2-1
V gene: TRBV18
CDR3 DNA: TGTGCCAGCTCACAACTGACAGGGACGAATGAGCAGTTCTTC
CDR3 protein: CASSQLTGTNEQFF

clone size: once
D gene: NA
J gene: TRBJ1-4
V gene: TRBV12-3/TRBV12-4
CDR3 DNA: TGTGCCAGCAGGGGGGACTTCGGTGAAAAACTGTTTTTT
CDR3 protein: CASRGDFGEKLFF

clone size: NA
D gene: TRBD2
J gene: TRBJ2-5
V gene: TRBV5-6
CDR3 DNA: TGTGCCAGCAGCTTGATGGGGCGGGAGTTCGGAGAGACCCAGTACTTC
CDR3 protein: CASSLMGREFGETQYF

clone size: NA
D gene: NA
J gene: TRBJ2-5
V gene: TRBV6-6
CDR3 DNA: TGTGCCAGCACCCGACAGGAGGTCCAAGAGACCCAGTACTTC
CDR3 protein: CASTRQEVQETQYF

clone size: NA
D gene: TRBD2
J gene: TRBJ2-1
V gene: TRBV7-9
CDR3 DNA: TGTGCCAGCAGCAGCAGACTAGCGGGAGTTGGCAATGAGCAGTTCTTC
CDR3 protein: CASSSRLAGVGNEQFF

clone size: once
D gene: TRBD2
J gene: TRBJ2-3
V gene: TRBV7-3
CDR3 DNA: TGTGCCAGCAGCTATAGCGGGGGCACAGATACGCAGTATTTT
CDR3 protein: CASSYSGGTDTQYF

clone size: NA
D gene: TRBD2
J gene: TRBJ2-7
V gene: TRBV30
CDR3 DNA: TGTGCCTGGAGTGAAGGGACTAGCGGGTTCTCCTACGAGCAGTACTTC
CDR3 protein: CAWSEGTSGFSYEQYF

clone size: NA
D gene: TRBD2
J gene: TRBJ2-1
V gene: TRBV2
CDR3 DNA: TGTGCCAGCAGCCCGAGGGGACTAGCGGGAGGGCGGGTTTCCTACAATGAGCAGTTCTTC
CDR3 protein: CASSPRGLAGGRVSYNEQFF

clone size: NA
D gene: TRBD1
J gene: TRBJ1-1
V gene: TRBV27
CDR3 DNA: TGTGCCAGCAGCCGACCACAGGGGGCCGGGAACACTGAAGCTTTCTTT
CDR3 protein: CASSRPQGAGNTEAFF

clone size: once
D gene: NA
J gene: TRBJ1-2
V gene: TRBV2
CDR3 DNA: TGTGCCAGCTCGGAGACGAGACAGAGCTATGGCTACACCTTC
CDR3 protein: CASSETRQSYGYTF

clone size: NA
D gene: TRBD1
J gene: TRBJ1-5
V gene: TRBV2
CDR3 DNA: TGTGCCAGCAGTGAAGCGCTTCGGACAGGCCCCCGCAATCAGCCCCAGCATTTT
CDR3 protein: CASSEALRTGPRNQPQHF

clone size: NA
D gene: TRBD1
J gene: TRBJ1-6
V gene: TRBV3-1/TRBV3-2
CDR3 DNA: TGTGCCAGCAGCCCATGGGACAGGGAACGTTCACCCCTCCACTTT
CDR3 protein: CASSPWDRERSPLHF

clone size: NA
D gene: TRBD1
J gene: TRBJ1-1
V gene: TRBV7-8
CDR3 DNA: TGTGCCAGCAGCTTAAGAGGGGGCGGCTCAAACACTGAAGCTTTCTTT
CDR3 protein: CASSLRGGGSNTEAFF

clone size: NA
D gene: TRBD2
J gene: TRBJ2-2
V gene: TRBV6-6
CDR3 DNA: TGTGCCACCTGCCTGGGACTAGCGGACACCGGGGAGCTGTTTTTT
CDR3 protein: CATCLGLADTGELFF

clone size: NA
D gene: NA
J gene: TRBJ1-2
V gene: TRBV27
CDR3 DNA: TGTGCCAGCAGGACGGGGGGGCTTGGGGGCTACACCTTC
CDR3 protein: CASRTGGLGGYTF

clone size: once
D gene: TRBD1
J gene: TRBJ1-6
V gene: TRBV5-6
CDR3 DNA: TGTGCCAGCAGTTGGACAGGGCTCAATTCACCCCTCCACTTT
CDR3 protein: CASSWTGLNSPLHF

clone size: NA
D gene: TRBD2
J gene: TRBJ2-4
V gene: TRBV7-8
CDR3 DNA: TGTGCCAGCAGCTTAGTAGCGGGACTAGCCAAAAACATTCAGTACTTC
CDR3 protein: CASSLVAGLAKNIQYF

clone size: NA
D gene: TRBD1
J gene: TRBJ1-1
V gene: TRBV3-1/TRBV3-2
CDR3 DNA: TGTGCCAGCAGCCGACGACAGGGGAAGAACACTGAAGCTTTCTTT
CDR3 protein: CASSRRQGKNTEAFF

clone size: NA
D gene: NA
J gene: TRBJ2-3
V gene: TRBV5-1
CDR3 DNA: TGCGCCAGCAGCTTGAGAGGGGGAGATAGCACAGATACGCAGTATTTT
CDR3 protein: CASSLRGGDSTDTQYF

clone size: NA
D gene: TRBD1
J gene: TRBJ2-3
V gene: TRBV7-3
CDR3 DNA: TGTGCCAGCAGGGGGGACAGTCGCACAGATACGCAGTATTTT
CDR3 protein: CASRGDSRTDTQYF

clone size: NA
D gene: NA
J gene: TRBJ2-7
V gene: TRBV5-1
CDR3 DNA: TGCGCCAGCAGCTTGGCACAGGGCCCTTTCGAGCAGTACTTC
CDR3 protein: CASSLAQGPFEQYF